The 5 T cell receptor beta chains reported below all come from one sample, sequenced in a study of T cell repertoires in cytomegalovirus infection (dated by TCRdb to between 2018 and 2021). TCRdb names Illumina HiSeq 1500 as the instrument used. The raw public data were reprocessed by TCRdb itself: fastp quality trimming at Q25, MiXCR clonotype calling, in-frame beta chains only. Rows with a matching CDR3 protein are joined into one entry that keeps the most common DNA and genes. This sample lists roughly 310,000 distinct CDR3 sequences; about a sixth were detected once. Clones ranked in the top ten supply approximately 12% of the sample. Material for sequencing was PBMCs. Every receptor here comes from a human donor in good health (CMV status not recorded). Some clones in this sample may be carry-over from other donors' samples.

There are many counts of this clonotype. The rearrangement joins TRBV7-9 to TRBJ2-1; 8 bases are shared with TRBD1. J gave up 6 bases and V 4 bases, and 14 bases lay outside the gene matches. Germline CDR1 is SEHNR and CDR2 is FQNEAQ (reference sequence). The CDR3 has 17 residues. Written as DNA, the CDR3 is TGTGCCAGCAGCTCCCCGTCTCAGGGGGCGCTCGTCAATGAGCAGTTCTTC. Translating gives CASSSPSQGALVNEQFF.

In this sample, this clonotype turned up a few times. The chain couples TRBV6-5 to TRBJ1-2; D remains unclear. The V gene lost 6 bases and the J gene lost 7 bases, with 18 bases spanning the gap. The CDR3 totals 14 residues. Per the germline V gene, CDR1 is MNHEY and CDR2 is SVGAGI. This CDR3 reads CASSPLAGTTGYTF. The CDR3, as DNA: TGTGCCAGCAGCCCCCTGGCAGGAACGACTGGCTACACCTTC.

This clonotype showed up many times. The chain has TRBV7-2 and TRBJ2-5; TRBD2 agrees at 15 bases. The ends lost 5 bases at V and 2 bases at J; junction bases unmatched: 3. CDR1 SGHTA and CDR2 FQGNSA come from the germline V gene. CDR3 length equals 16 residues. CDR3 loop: CASSPGLAGGQETQYF. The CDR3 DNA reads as TGTGCCAGCAGCCCCGGACTAGCGGGGGGGCAAGAGACCCAGTACTTC.

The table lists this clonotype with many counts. DNA of the CDR3: TGTGCCAGCAGCGGCCGACTAGCGGGGGCGGGAGATACGCAGTATTTT. Protein: CASSGRLAGAGDTQYF. This sequence joins TRBV7-9 and TRBJ2-3; 12 nucleotides align to TRBD2. Looked up from germline, CDR1 is SEHNR and CDR2 is FQNEAQ (reference sequence). V shed 5 bases and J 5 bases; nucleotides not matched to a gene: 8. The CDR3 has 16 amino acids.

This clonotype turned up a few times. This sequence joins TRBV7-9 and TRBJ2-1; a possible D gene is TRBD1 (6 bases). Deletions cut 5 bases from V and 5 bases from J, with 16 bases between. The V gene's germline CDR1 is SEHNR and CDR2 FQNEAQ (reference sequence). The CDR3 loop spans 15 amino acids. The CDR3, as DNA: TGTGCCAGCAGCAAACAGGGTAGCCCGAACAATGAGCAGTTCTTC. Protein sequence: CASSKQGSPNNEQFF.